What follows are 15 T cell receptor beta chains derived from one specimen sequenced in a study of T cell responses to AZD1222 COVID-19 vaccine. Assay: immunoSEQ multiplex PCR; the TCRdb copy retains only in-frame clones and omits some. The data contain about 150,000 clones, roughly 90% of them seen just once; the ten biggest clones take up approximately 3.3%. The material was peripheral blood, obtained 28 days after the second AZD1222 dose. The receptors here all came from an adult who received the AZD1222 COVID-19 vaccine.

CDR3 amino acids: CASSIAGREREQYF. In DNA form, the CDR3 reads TGTGCCAGTAGTATAGCGGGCAGGGAACGTGAGCAGTACTTC. J is TRBJ2-7 and V is TRBV19; perhaps TRBD1 as D (5 bases). Deletions cut 1 base from V and 7 bases from J, with 14 bases between. The germline V gene has CDR1 LNHDA and CDR2 SQIVND (reference sequence). The CDR3 loop spans 14 amino acids. Using reference TRBV19 and TRBJ2-7 for the parts outside the CDR3, the full variable domain is DGGITQSPKYLFRKEGQNVTLSCEQNLNHDAMYWYRQDPGQGLRLIYYSQIVNDFQKGDIAEGYSVSREKKESFPLTVTSAQKNPTAFYLCASSIAGREREQYFGPGTRLTVT.

The chain uses TRBV24-1 and TRBJ1-1; unclear D gene. Germline CDR1 reads KGHDR; CDR2 reads SFDVKD. Between the trimmed V and J ends, which lost 0 bases and 0 bases, there was a span of 10 bases. The length of the CDR3 is 16 residues. The DNA of the CDR3 is TGTGCCACCAGTGATTTGAAGAAGGGAATGAACACTGAAGCTTTCTTT. Its protein product is CATSDLKKGMNTEAFF.

The J gene is TRBJ2-5, the V gene TRBV24-1; D unclear. Germline-derived CDR1 and CDR2 are KGHDR and SFDVKD. The CDR3 contains 14 residues. Trimming left V 9 bases short and J 2 bases short, with 15 bases between. This chain's CDR3 is CATSTPRYQETQYF. The CDR3, as DNA: TGTGCCACCTCCACTCCCCGGTATCAAGAGACCCAGTACTTC.

The V gene is TRBV11-2, the J gene TRBJ2-3; maybe TRBD2 (6 bases). Per the germline V gene, CDR1 is SGHAT and CDR2 is FQNNGV. CDR3 length equals 14 residues. The V and J ends lost 3 bases and 1 base respectively, with 8 bases between them. CDR3 DNA sequence: TGTGCCAGCAGCTTTTGGGGGGGCACAGATACGCAGTATTTT. Its translation: CASSFWGGTDTQYF.

The genes are TRBV29-1 and TRBJ2-7; D perhaps matches TRBD1 (6 bases). This CDR3 is 14 amino acids long. The germline V gene encodes CDR1 SQVTM and CDR2 ANQGSEA. V was cut by 4 bases and J by 2 bases, with 15 bases left in between. CDR3 nucleotides: TGCAGCGTTGCCGGGACACAACGAACCTACGAGCAGTACTTC. Amino acid sequence: CSVAGTQRTYEQYF.

This sequence joins TRBV29-1 and TRBJ2-3; D is ambiguous. V lost 6 bases to trimming and J lost 4 bases, with 5 bases between them. The length of the CDR3 is 10 residues. CDR1 SQVTM and CDR2 ANQGSEA come from the germline V gene. In DNA form, the CDR3 reads TGCAGCGTAGGGCCAGATACGCAGTATTTT. Translation gives CSVGPDTQYF.

This chain links TRBV19 with TRBJ1-1, with 10 bases lining up with TRBD1. Looked up from germline, CDR1 is LNHDA and CDR2 is SQIVND (reference sequence). With 1 base clipped from V and 5 bases from J, the junction kept 1 base outside the gene matches. This CDR3 comprises 14 residues. The chain's CDR3 is CASSIAGQGTEAFF. The CDR3 nucleotides read TGTGCCAGTAGTATAGCGGGACAGGGGACTGAAGCTTTCTTT.

This clone was observed once. The chain is built from TRBV7-8 and TRBJ1-2; a possible D gene is TRBD1 (6 bases). CDR1 and CDR2 from the germline V gene are SGHVS and FQNEAQ. The V gene lost 2 bases and the J gene lost 6 bases, with 10 bases spanning the gap. This CDR3 has 13 amino acids. As DNA, the CDR3 is TGTGCCAGCAGCTTAAACAGGGCGAATGGCTACACCTTC. Translating it yields CASSLNRANGYTF. The full variable domain, in which reference TRBV7-8 and TRBJ1-2 provide the parts outside the CDR3, is GAGVSQSPRYKVAKRGQDVALRCDPISGHVSLFWYQQALGQGPEFLTYFQNEAQLDKSGLPSDRFFAERPEGSVSTLKIQRTQQEDSAVYLCASSLNRANGYTFGSGTRLTVV.

The rearrangement links TRBV11-2 to TRBJ1-2; possible D gene TRBD1, 6 bases. CDR3 size: 11 residues. Trimming took off 7 bases at V and 7 bases at J, with 10 bases between the two ends. Germline CDR1 reads SGHAT; CDR2 reads FQNNGV. CDR3 sequence reads: CASTTGVGYTF. Here the CDR3 DNA reads TGTGCCAGCACGACAGGCGTTGGCTACACCTTC. Full variable domain (missing parts from reference TRBV11-2 and TRBJ1-2): EAGVAQSPRYKIIEKRQSVAFWCNPISGHATLYWYQQILGQGPKLLIQFQNNGVVDDSQLPKDRFSAERLKGVDSTLKIQPAKLEDSAVYLCASTTGVGYTFGSGTRLTVV.

V gene TRBV28 combines with J gene TRBJ1-1; 8 bases line up with TRBD1. This CDR3 region has 15 residues. Germline trimming cut 5 bases from V and 4 bases from J; bases unmatched to any gene: 9. Germline assignment: CDR1 MDHEN and CDR2 SYDVKM. DNA of the CDR3: TGTGCCAGCAGTCGGGGACAGGTTCGTGTCACTGAAGCTTTCTTT. Protein: CASSRGQVRVTEAFF.

The chain carries TRBV28 and TRBJ2-7; 8 positions agree with TRBD1. The CDR3 length is 16 residues. V was clipped by 2 bases and J by 3 bases; unmatched bases: 9. Germline-derived CDR1 and CDR2 are MDHEN and SYDVKM. The CDR3 region is CASSLKDRVLDYEQYF. The CDR3 nucleotides are TGTGCCAGCAGTTTAAAGGACAGGGTATTGGACTACGAGCAGTACTTC.

This chain connects TRBV5-8 to TRBJ2-5; the D gene is possibly TRBD1 (6 bases). This CDR3 spans 16 amino acids. Germline V gives CDR1 SGHTS, CDR2 YDEGEE. V lost 1 base to trimming and J lost 2 bases, with 15 bases between them. The CDR3: CASSLWTQGSQETQYF. CDR3 nucleotide sequence: TGTGCCAGCAGCTTGTGGACACAGGGATCTCAAGAGACCCAGTACTTC.

The rearrangement links TRBV5-1 to TRBJ2-5; no clear D. V dropped 5 bases and J dropped 2 bases, with 10 bases sitting between them. CDR1 is SGHRS and CDR2 is YFSETQ in the germline V gene. The CDR3 sequence is 13 residues long. CDR3 residues: CASRNGPQETQYF. In nucleotides, the CDR3 is TGCGCCAGCAGAAACGGTCCGCAAGAGACCCAGTACTTC.

Only a few counts were recorded for this clone. The chain has TRBV7-9 and TRBJ1-5, with D unresolved. The CDR3 totals 13 residues. Trimming took 2 bases from V and 7 from J, leaving 9 bases between them. Germline CDR1 and CDR2: SEHNR and FQNEAQ (reference sequence). The CDR3 bases are TGTGCCAGCAGCTTAAACGAACGGCAGCCCCAGCATTTT. This sequence encodes CASSLNERQPQHF.

The sample holds one count of this clone. This chain links TRBV10-3 with TRBJ2-1; D unclear. CDR3 length: 12 amino acids. V was clipped by 6 bases and J by 3 bases, with 6 bases between them. The germline gives CDR1 ENHRY, CDR2 SYGVKD. This chain's CDR3 is CAIRNYYNEQFF. The CDR3 nucleotides are TGTGCCATCAGGAACTACTACAATGAGCAGTTCTTC.